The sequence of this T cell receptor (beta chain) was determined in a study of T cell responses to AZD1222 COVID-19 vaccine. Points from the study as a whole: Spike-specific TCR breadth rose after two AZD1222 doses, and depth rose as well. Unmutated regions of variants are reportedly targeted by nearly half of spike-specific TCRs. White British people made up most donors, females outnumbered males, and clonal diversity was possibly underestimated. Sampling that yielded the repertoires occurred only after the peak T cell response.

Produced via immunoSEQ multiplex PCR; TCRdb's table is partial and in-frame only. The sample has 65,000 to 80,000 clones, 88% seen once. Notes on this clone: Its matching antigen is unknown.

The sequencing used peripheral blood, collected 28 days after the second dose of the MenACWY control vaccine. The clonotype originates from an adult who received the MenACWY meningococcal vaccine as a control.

The CDR3 region has the DNA TGTGCCAGTAGTATTCGGGCTAGTTCCTACGAGCAGTACTTC. This codes for CASSIRASSYEQYF. The chain carries TRBV19 and TRBJ2-7; D unresolved. CDR3 length: 14 residues. The V gene lost 3 bases and the J gene lost 1 base, with 10 bases spanning the gap. Germline values: CDR1 LNHDA, CDR2 SQIVND (reference sequence).